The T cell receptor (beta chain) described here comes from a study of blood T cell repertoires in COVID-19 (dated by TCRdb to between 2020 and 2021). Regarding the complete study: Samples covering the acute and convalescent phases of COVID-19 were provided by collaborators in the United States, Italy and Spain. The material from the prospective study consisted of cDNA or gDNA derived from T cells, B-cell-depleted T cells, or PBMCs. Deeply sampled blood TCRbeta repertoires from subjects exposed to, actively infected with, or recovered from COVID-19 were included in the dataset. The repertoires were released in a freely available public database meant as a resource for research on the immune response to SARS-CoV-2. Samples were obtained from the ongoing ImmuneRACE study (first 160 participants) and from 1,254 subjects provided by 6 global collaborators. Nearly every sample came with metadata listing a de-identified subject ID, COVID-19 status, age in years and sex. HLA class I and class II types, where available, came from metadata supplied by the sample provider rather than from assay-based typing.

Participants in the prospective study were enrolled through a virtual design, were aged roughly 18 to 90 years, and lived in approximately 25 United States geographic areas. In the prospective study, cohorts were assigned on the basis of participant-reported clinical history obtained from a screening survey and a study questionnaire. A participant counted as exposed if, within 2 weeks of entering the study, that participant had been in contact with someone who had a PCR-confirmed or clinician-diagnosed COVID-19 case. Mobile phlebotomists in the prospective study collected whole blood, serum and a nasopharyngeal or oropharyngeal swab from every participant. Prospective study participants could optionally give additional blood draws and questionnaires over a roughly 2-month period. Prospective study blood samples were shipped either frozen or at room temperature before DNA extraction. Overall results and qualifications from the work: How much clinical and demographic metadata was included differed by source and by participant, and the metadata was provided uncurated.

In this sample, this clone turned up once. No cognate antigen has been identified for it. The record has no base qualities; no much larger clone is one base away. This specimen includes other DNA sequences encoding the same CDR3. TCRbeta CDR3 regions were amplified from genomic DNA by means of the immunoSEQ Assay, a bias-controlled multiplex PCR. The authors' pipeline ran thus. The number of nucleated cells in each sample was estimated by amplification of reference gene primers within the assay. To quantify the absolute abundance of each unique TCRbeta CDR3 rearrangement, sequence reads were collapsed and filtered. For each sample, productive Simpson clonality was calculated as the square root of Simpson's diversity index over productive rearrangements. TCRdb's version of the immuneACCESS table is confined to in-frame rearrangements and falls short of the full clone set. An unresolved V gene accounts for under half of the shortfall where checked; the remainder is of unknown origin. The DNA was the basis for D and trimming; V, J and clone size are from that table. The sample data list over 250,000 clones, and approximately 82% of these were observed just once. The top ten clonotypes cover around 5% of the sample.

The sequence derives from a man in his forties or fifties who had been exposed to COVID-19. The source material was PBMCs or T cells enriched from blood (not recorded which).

The CDR3 region: CASSLRGTEAFF. At the DNA level, the sequence is TGTGCCAGCAGTTTGCGGGGCACTGAAGCTTTCTTT. The rearrangement joined TRBV12-3 or TRBV12-4 to TRBJ1-1; too little of a D gene remains to name it. Including the terminal cysteine and phenylalanine, the CDR3 comprises 12 residues. This entry keeps only the CDR3 DNA: 36 bases, framed from base 1. V lost 3 bases and J lost 4 bases; the stretch between them is 6 bases long.